This entry is about one T cell receptor (beta chain). This entry comes from a study of blood T cell repertoires in COVID-19. Study summary: Spain, Italy and the United States supplied samples that represented acute and convalescent COVID-19. Sample material is recorded as cDNA or gDNA derived from T cells, B-cell-depleted T cells, or PBMCs.

This CDR3 has 16 amino acids. Germline CDR1 SGHAT, CDR2 FQNNGV. The V segment lost 1 base and the J segment 6 bases; nucleotides outside the gene matches: 6. In the authors' methods: Amplification from reference gene primers served as the basis for estimated nucleated cell counts. Profiling relied on immunoSEQ multiplex PCR, and the TCRdb table lists in-frame clones only, not all of them. V and J calls plus clone size are reproduced from that table; the DNA served to infer D and trimming. The data hold roughly 200,000 clones, with roughly 90% observed a single time. Sequencing input: peripheral blood. The TCR comes from a man aged 70-80 years with acute or convalescent COVID-19. The chain has TRBV11-2 and TRBJ2-1; TRBD2 agrees at 10 bases. The DNA of the CDR3 is TGTGCCAGCAGCTTAGTCGGGAGACTAGCGGGCAATGAGCAGTTCTTC. Translating it yields CASSLVGRLAGNEQFF.